This TCR beta chain was recovered during a study of cytomegalovirus exposure and HLA in healthy donors (dated by TCRdb to about 2017). For the study in its entirety: An earlier analysis of roughly 610 of the donors reported approximately 260 Gb of sequence data and 117 million unique TCR beta sequences obtained from approximately 180 million T cells. In an earlier analysis of around 540 of the donors, high-throughput TCR beta sequencing was used to judge whether each TCR beta V gene segment behaved as functional or pseudogenic. Roughly 300 gigabases of sequencing data and 78 million or so unique TCR sequences were included in an early release covering several hundred HLA-typed donors. Among a few hundred genotyped donors of the cohort, an average of approximately 250,000 unique TCR beta nucleotide sequences were sequenced per donor, approximately 20% of them non-productive. The genetic ancestry cluster associated with self-reported Caucasian donors included about 81% of the roughly 380 genotyped donors. A separate validation cohort of roughly 130 different subjects was used in addition to the roughly 640-subject first cohort. A later genetic analysis used genome-wide SNP genotypes for about 65% of the 666 donors, treating that subset as a discovery cohort. Using immunosequencing, the study profiled T cell repertoires from 500 to 800 subjects and related those repertoires to cytomegalovirus serostatus. Rather than using new phenotypic data, the later analysis identified candidate immune exposures from TCR beta sequences and from how often those sequences occurred across donors. Class I and class II HLA loci were covered by the typing at four-digit resolution. Several DR-DQ haplotypes were handled as single units for association and clustering because linkage in the cohort was strong. The study aimed to test whether cataloging public T cell receptors could reveal signatures of past pathogen exposure. The number of typed donors differed by locus: 629-630 for A, B, C, DRB1 and DQB1; roughly 510 for DQA1; around 580 for DPA1; and roughly 450 for DPB1. All discovery cohort repertoires had been generated on a single sequencing platform. High-throughput TCR immunosequencing, statistical association of individual TCRs with disease status, and machine learning were combined to predict cytomegalovirus infection status. A later analysis re-analyzed previously published TCR beta repertoires from about 730 donors and added high-resolution HLA genotyping to study TCR occurrence patterns. Alongside the repertoire data, information on donor age, sex, ethnicity and CMV serostatus was compiled. The study at large found these results: An earlier analysis of approximately 540 of the donors showed that most TCR beta V segments appeared in productive rearrangements either about 87% or about 30% of the time, which broadly matched IMGT annotations. A further reported finding was that TCR beta sequences accurately predicted the HLA-A and HLA-B alleles for most subjects in the first cohort. In a later analysis, HLA-associated TCR beta chains were found to be more clonally expanded and to have lower generation probabilities than equally common non-associated chains. Linkage disequilibrium might explain the correlated functional status among segregating V segments, but an unknown experimental factor could not be excluded. At a false discovery rate of 0.05, a later analysis linked approximately 18,000 TCR beta sequences to specific HLA alleles. Because HLA typing was unavailable for some donors at each locus, only the typed subset was used in association tests. The earlier analysis of approximately 560 of the donors excluded seventeen rarely observed V segments, including chromosome 9 orphons, because counts were too low. This cohort had only TCR beta chains sequenced, and the lack of alpha or paired-chain data limited which features could be detected. In vitro tests confirmed that a few of the cytomegalovirus-associated TCR beta chains recognize cytomegalovirus antigens. For the cohort, immune exposure information was limited to CMV serostatus. Strong co-occurrence of HLA alleles, especially DR and DQ, made assigning TCR associations to individual alleles difficult. Most TCR sequences were seen in very few donors, while some public TCRs were found in many individuals. A later analysis found that most CMV-associated TCR beta chains appeared HLA-restricted, with HLA associations seemingly driven largely by CMV exposure. A cluster of highly shared sequence variants was judged likely to be a technical artifact of the sequencing pipeline. Sequencing depth was assumed to be roughly uniform across donors in the presence/absence analyses, though that assumption may not hold. The study gave a list of 150 to 200 TCR beta chains associated with cytomegalovirus. The authors suggested that the approach could potentially be extended to other disease states and immunological phenotypes. In both the original and validation cohorts, the classifier was reported to diagnose cytomegalovirus status with high specificity and sensitivity. Because the 87-base-pair reads could not distinguish some IMGT-functional V segments, including TRBV6-2 and TRBV6-3, those segments were excluded. In a later analysis, TCR association rates were found to vary across HLA loci, with the most associated TCRs seen for DRB1 alleles and the fewest for HLA-C alleles. According to a later genetic analysis, donors in an Asian-associated ancestry cluster had fewer N-insertions in productive TCRs than the approximately 670-donor mean. According to a later analysis, parvovirus B19, influenza, CMV and Epstein-Barr virus appeared linked to several top co-occurrence clusters. In a later genetic analysis, a missense DCLRE1C variant was associated with V-gene and J-gene trimming of TCR beta chains, and the association was replicated in an independent cohort.

In total, around 600 healthy bone marrow donors made up the cohort. At the time of sampling, every cohort member was nominally healthy, though immune exposures that went unrecorded were likely present. The donor tested CMV seropositive and was one of the 289 seropositive cohort members. A peripheral blood sample was provided by each donor, and peripheral blood mononuclear cells were used for TCR beta sequencing. Genomic DNA extraction from the blood cell samples was performed with the Qiagen DNeasy Blood Extraction Kit. A remark on this clone: Its cognate antigen has yet to be identified. Base qualities are not recorded, but no much larger clone differs from it by a single base.

Reading from cysteine to phenylalanine, the CDR3 counts 16 amino acids. Of the read, only the CDR3 DNA is kept; its 48 bases are in frame from base 1. Unmatched junction bases come to 4, with V trimmed by 2 bases and J by 4 bases. Reading the germline V gene (reference sequence) gives CDR1 LNHDA and CDR2 SQIVND. Library preparation employed the immunoSEQ multiplex PCR assay. A mixture of 60 forward primers for TCR Vbeta segments and 13 reverse primers for TCR Jbeta segments was used in the multiplex PCR. The CDR3 region of rearranged TCR beta genes was amplified from genomic DNA with a multiplex PCR assay. On the Illumina HiSeq System, the amplified TCR beta libraries were sequenced as 87-base-pair reads. Regarding the original processing steps: A later analysis counted tens of millions of unique TCR beta chains across the 666 repertoires, and 9 million to 14 million of these chains were shared by at least two donors. To remove PCR and sequencing errors, raw reads were error-corrected and collapsed into unique sequences using a nearest-neighbor algorithm that merged closely related sequences. To assign V, D and J gene segments, CDR3 sequences were aligned to IMGT reference sequences. Each retained sequence needed at least a six-nucleotide match to both a V gene segment and a J gene segment. A rearrangement was called productive if the CDR3 had no stop codons and remained in frame with V and J, and every other rearrangement was called non-productive. Following IMGT convention, CDR3 was defined as the stretch from the second conserved V-encoded cysteine to the conserved J-encoded phenylalanine. The earlier analysis of about 610 of the donors excluded any sequence lacking an unambiguous match to a single V gene segment. In an earlier analysis of around 590 of the donors, a V segment was called functional when productive rearrangements were above 56.7%, and segregating when the standard deviation between donors exceeded 5%. A statistical classification framework was developed to diagnose cytomegalovirus status using the catalog of TCR beta chain sequences. In a later analysis, TCR nucleotide sequences were compared against IMGT/GENE-DB human TR gene sequences so that V and J genes could be assigned. A later analysis assigned CDR3 sequences and most-parsimonious VDJ recombination scenarios with the TCRdist pipeline. In a later analysis, each TCR beta chain was defined by its CDR3 amino acid sequence together with its V-gene family, and reads without a unique V-gene family were excluded. As a way to deal with suspected cross-contamination and a sequencing artifact, a later analysis dropped 500 to 700 nucleotide sequences that were highly shared and had low generation probability. In a later analysis, a clonal expansion index for each public chain was calculated from normalized within-repertoire ranks of inferred template counts. In a later analysis, generation probabilities were computed with a VDJ recombination model fitted to out-of-frame rearrangements, and the resulting probabilities were checked against IGoR. Hypergeometric tests were used in a later analysis to score TCR-TCR, TCR-HLA and TCR-CMV co-occurrence, with a repertoire-size bias correction applied to the TCR pairs. In a later analysis, false discovery rates were estimated by permuting HLA or CMV assignments 20 times. In a later analysis, co-occurring TCRs were grouped with DBSCAN, and TCRdist sequence similarity was added when clustering was performed within HLA-allele-positive subsets. For co-occurrence clustering, repertoires with fewer than 30,000 or more than 120,000 public chains were excluded, along with roughly five repertoires with anomalous nucleotide sharing. Not all clones reach the TCRdb copy of this immuneACCESS table, which keeps in-frame sequences only. Checked studies attribute under half of the gap to unresolved V genes and leave the rest unexplained. V and J calls and clone size are as listed in that table; D and trimming were resolved from the DNA. In all, the sample holds over 150,000 clones, and 80% to 85% of those were seen once. Roughly 6% of the sample rests with the top ten.

The TCR originated in a woman aged 50 to 65 in good health and CMV-seropositive. The sequencing input was PBMCs. The chain joins TRBV19 to TRBJ2-6; 8 bases in the junction line up with TRBD1. The CDR3 region reads CASSIQTGAGANVLTF. Read as DNA, the sequence is TGTGCCAGTAGTATACAGACAGGGGCAGGGGCCAACGTCCTGACTTTC.